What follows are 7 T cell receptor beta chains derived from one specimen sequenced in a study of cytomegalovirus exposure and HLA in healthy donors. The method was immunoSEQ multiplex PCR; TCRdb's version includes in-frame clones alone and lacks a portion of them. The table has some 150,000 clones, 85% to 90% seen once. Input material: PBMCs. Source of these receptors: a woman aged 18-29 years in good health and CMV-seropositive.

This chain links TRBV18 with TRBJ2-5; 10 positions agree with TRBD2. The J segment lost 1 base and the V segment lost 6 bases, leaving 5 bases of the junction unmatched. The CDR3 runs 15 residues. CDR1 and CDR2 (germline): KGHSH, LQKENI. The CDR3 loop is CASSRRTSGQETQYF. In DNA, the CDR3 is TGTGCCAGCTCTCGGCGGACTAGCGGCCAAGAGACCCAGTACTTC. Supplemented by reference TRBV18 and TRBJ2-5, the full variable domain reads NAGVMQNPRHLVRRRGQEARLRCSPMKGHSHVYWYRQLPEEGLKFMVYLQKENIIDESGMPKERFSAEFPKEGPSILRIQQVVRGDSAAYFCASSRRTSGQETQYFGPGTRLLVL.

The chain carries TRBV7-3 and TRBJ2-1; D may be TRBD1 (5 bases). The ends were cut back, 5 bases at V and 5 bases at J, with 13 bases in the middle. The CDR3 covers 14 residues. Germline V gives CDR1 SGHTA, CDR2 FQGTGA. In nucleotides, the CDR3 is TGTGCCAGCAGCCCCTCAGGGCGGCACAATGAGCAGTTCTTC. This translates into CASSPSGRHNEQFF.

Here the CDR3 DNA reads TGTGCCAGCAGCCCAAAGGGGGACAGGGGTCCTGAAGCTTTCTTT. Encoded protein: CASSPKGDRGPEAFF. V is TRBV7-9 and J is TRBJ1-1; TRBD1 aligns across 10 bases. This CDR3 region has 15 residues. V shed 5 bases and J 6 bases; nucleotides not matched to a gene: 9. Germline V CDR1 and CDR2: SEHNR, FQNEAQ (reference sequence).

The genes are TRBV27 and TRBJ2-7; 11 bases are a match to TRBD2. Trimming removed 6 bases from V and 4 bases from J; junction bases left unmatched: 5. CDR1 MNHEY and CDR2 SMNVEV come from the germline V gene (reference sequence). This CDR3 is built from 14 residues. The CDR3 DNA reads TGTGCCAGCAGCGTTTTAGCGGGGGGGTACGAGCAGTACTTC. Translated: CASSVLAGGYEQYF.

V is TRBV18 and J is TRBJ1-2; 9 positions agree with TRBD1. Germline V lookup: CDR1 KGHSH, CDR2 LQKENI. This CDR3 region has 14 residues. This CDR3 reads CASLPGQGFSGYTF. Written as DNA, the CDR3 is TGTGCTAGCCTTCCGGGACAGGGTTTCTCTGGCTACACCTTC.

CDR3 sequence: CASRPQGAETQYF. The CDR3 coding sequence is TGTGCCAGCAGACCACAGGGGGCTGAGACCCAGTACTTC. The chain couples TRBV27 to TRBJ2-5; TRBD1 matches 9 bases. Unmatched junction bases numbered 4, after V lost 6 bases and J lost 5 bases. Germline loops: CDR1 MNHEY, CDR2 SMNVEV (reference sequence). The CDR3 extends over 13 amino acids.

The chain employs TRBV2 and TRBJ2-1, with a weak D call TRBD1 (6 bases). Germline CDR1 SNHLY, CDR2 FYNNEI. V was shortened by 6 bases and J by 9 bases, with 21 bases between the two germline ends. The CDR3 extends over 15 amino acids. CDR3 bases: TGTGCCAGCAGACAGGGTTGGATGCTGGGGGCTGAGCAGTTCTTC. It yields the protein CASRQGWMLGAEQFF.